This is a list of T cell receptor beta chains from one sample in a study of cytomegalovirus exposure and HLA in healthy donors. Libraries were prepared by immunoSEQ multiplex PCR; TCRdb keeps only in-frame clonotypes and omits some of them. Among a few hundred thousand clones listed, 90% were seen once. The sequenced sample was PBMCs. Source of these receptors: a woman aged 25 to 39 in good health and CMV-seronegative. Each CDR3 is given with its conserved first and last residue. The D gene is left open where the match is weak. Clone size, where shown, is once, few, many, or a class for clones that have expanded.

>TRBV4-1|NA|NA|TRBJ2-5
TGCGCCAGCAGCCAGTGGATAGGAGAGACCCAGTACTTC
CASSQWIGETQYF
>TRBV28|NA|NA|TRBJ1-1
TGTGCCAGCAATCCGGGACCTGGGACTGAAGCTTTCTTT
CASNPGPGTEAFF
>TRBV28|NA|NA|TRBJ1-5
TGTGCCAGCGGAACCGAAGGGGTAACTAGCCAGCCGCCCCAGCATTTT
CASGTEGVTSQPPQHF
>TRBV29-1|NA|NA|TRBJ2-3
TGCAGCGTTGATTCCGGGACCAACACAGATACGCAGTATTTT
CSVDSGTNTDTQYF
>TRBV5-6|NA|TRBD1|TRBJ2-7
TGTGCCAGCAGCTTTGGACAGGGGGAGCAGTACTTC
CASSFGQGEQYF
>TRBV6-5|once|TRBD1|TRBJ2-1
TGTGCCAGCAGTTATGACAGGGGTCCCAACAATGAGCAGTTCTTC
CASSYDRGPNNEQFF
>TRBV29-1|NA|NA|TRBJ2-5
TGCAGCGTGCCCTTTGAGGGGCTGGAGACCCAGTACTTC
CSVPFEGLETQYF
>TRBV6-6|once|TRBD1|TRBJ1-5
TGTGCCAGCGGTTCGGACAGGCCCAATCAGCCCCAGCATTTT
CASGSDRPNQPQHF
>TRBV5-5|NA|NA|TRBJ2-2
TGTGCCAGCAGCCTTCGGGATGATCTGTTTTTT
CASSLRDDLFF
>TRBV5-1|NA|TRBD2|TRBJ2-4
TGCGCCAGCAGTGGCCAGGCTAGCGGAGCCGCCAAAAACATTCAGTACTTC
CASSGQASGAAKNIQYF
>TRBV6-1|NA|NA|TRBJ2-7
TGTGCCAGCAGTGTTTCGGGACAAATCTACGAGCAGTACTTC
CASSVSGQIYEQYF
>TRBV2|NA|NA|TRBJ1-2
TGTGCCAGCACACCCCTAGAGGGCTACACCTTC
CASTPLEGYTF
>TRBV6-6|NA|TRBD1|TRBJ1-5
TGTGCCAGCAGCCCTACGCCTGGACAGGGTGGGCCCCAGCATTTT
CASSPTPGQGGPQHF
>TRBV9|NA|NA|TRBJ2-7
TGTGCCAGCAGCGTAGAACCCTGGGACATAAAGTACTTC
CASSVEPWDIKYF
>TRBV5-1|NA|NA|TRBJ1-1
TGCGCCAGCAGCTTAGGATTTGACACTGAAGCTTTCTTT
CASSLGFDTEAFF
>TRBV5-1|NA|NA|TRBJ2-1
TGCGCCAGCAGCTTTCAGGGCCTTGTAGATGAGCAGTTCTTC
CASSFQGLVDEQFF
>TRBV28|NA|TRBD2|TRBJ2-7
TGTGCCAGCAGAGGGACTAGCGGATACGAGCAGTACTTC
CASRGTSGYEQYF
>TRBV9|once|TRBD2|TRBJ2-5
TGTGCCAGCAGCGAGGGGACTAGCGGGACAGAGACCCAGTACTTC
CASSEGTSGTETQYF
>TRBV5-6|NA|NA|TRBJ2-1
TGTGCCAGCAGCTTGAAAGAGCGGGCCATATACAATGAGCAGTTCTTC
CASSLKERAIYNEQFF
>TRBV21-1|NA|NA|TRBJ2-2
TGTGCCAGCAGCAAATCAAGAAGCGGGAGGGGCGAGGACACCGGGGAGCTGTTTTTT
CASSKSRSGRGEDTGELFF
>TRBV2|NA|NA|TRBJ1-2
TGTGCCAGCAGCGGGACGGGGGGCTTCTATGGCTACACCTTC
CASSGTGGFYGYTF
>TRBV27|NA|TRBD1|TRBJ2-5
TGTGCCAGCAGTGAGCTCCCGGGACAGCCGCAAGAGACCCAGTACTTC
CASSELPGQPQETQYF
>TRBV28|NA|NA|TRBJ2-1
TGTGCCAGCAGTTCACCTACCTACAATGAGCAGTTCTTC
CASSSPTYNEQFF
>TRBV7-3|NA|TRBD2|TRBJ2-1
TGTGCCAGCAGCTTCATAAGGGGGGGACTAGCGGGAGGTAATGAGCAGTTCTTC
CASSFIRGGLAGGNEQFF
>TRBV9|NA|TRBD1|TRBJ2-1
TGTGCCAGCAGCGTAGGGGACAGCCACAATGAGCAGTTCTTC
CASSVGDSHNEQFF
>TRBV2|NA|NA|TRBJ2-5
TGTGCCAGCAGTGCAATATTAGGGACGAGCCCCCAGTACTTC
CASSAILGTSPQYF
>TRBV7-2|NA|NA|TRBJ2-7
TGTGCCAGCAGCCGCCAAGCCCGGGACACCGCCTACGAGCAGTACTTC
CASSRQARDTAYEQYF